This TCR beta chain appears in the sequencing data of a study of tumor T cells in aggressive B-cell lymphoma. Using immunoSEQ multiplex PCR, the repertoire was profiled, and TCRdb retains in-frame clones only, with some absent. The table shows approximately 2,000 clones, with around 94% occurring only once. This CDR3 spans 13 amino acids. In germline, CDR1 is SGHRS, CDR2 YFSETQ. The germline V and J ends were trimmed by 2 bases and 1 base, with 6 bases remaining between them. This clonotype was sampled from an adult with diffuse large B cell lymphoma. Sequencing input: tumor tissue. The J gene is TRBJ1-1, the V gene TRBV5-1; D gene uncertain. CDR3 region: CASSLQTNTEAFF. The CDR3 DNA reads TGCGCCAGCAGCTTACAGACGAACACTGAAGCTTTCTTT.